Listed below are T cell receptor beta chains from one sample, sequenced in a study of blood T cell repertoires in COVID-19. TCRdb keeps only in-frame clones here, not all; method: immunoSEQ multiplex PCR. The table records over 100,000 clones, approximately 80% of them present only once. Sequencing was performed on peripheral blood. The receptors derive from a woman in her seventies with acute or convalescent COVID-19. Each CDR3 is given with its conserved first and last residue. Each record gives: D gene, clone size, V gene, J gene, CDR3 DNA, CDR3 protein. A D gene is named only where the DNA matches it firmly. Not every row has a clone size; where given, it reads once, few, many or a size class.

D: TRBD2; size: -; V: TRBV7-7; J: TRBJ2-3; DNA: TGTGCCAGCAGCTCGGGACTAGCGGGGACAGATACGCAGTATTTT; CDR3: CASSSGLAGTDTQYF
D: -; size: few; V: TRBV6-5; J: TRBJ1-2; DNA: TGTGCCAGCAAGTTAATAGATGGCTACACCTTC; CDR3: CASKLIDGYTF
D: TRBD1; size: -; V: TRBV11-3; J: TRBJ2-1; DNA: TGTGCCAGCAGCCCTCGGACAGGGGGCCTGGATGAGCAGTTCTTC; CDR3: CASSPRTGGLDEQFF
D: TRBD1; size: few; V: TRBV19; J: TRBJ2-3; DNA: TGTGCCAGTAGTATCCCAGGACAGGGGGGAACAGATACGCAGTATTTT; CDR3: CASSIPGQGGTDTQYF
D: TRBD1; size: -; V: TRBV5-4; J: TRBJ2-5; DNA: TGTGCCAGCAGCTGGGGACAGAGCCAAGAGACCCAGTACTTC; CDR3: CASSWGQSQETQYF
D: -; size: -; V: TRBV11-2; J: TRBJ1-2; DNA: TGTGCCAGCAGCCGCGACACAAACTATGGCTACACCTTC; CDR3: CASSRDTNYGYTF
D: -; size: -; V: TRBV5-8; J: TRBJ1-3; DNA: TGTGCCAGCAGCTTGACAGGACGCTCTGGAAACACCATATATTTT; CDR3: CASSLTGRSGNTIYF
D: -; size: few; V: TRBV5-1; J: TRBJ2-1; DNA: TGCGCCAGCAGCTTCTCTTACTACGACAATGAGCAGTTCTTC; CDR3: CASSFSYYDNEQFF
D: TRBD1; size: -; V: TRBV10-3; J: TRBJ1-2; DNA: TGTGCCATCAGCCAAGAGACAGGGGACTCTGGTGGCTACACCTTC; CDR3: CAISQETGDSGGYTF
D: -; size: -; V: TRBV2; J: TRBJ2-7; DNA: TGTGCCAGCAGCCGCGGGATGGAGGGGACCCACGAGCAGTACTTC; CDR3: CASSRGMEGTHEQYF
D: -; size: -; V: TRBV15; J: TRBJ2-1; DNA: TGTGCCACCAGCAGAGGTAGCCGACAGGGAGGAAGCAATGAGCAGTTCTTC; CDR3: CATSRGSRQGGSNEQFF
D: -; size: -; V: TRBV19; J: TRBJ1-2; DNA: TGTGCCAGTAACCTCGGAGGCTCTAACTATGGCTACACCTTC; CDR3: CASNLGGSNYGYTF
D: -; size: -; V: TRBV9; J: TRBJ2-1; DNA: TGTGCCAGCAGCGTAGCTACGAGCGGTGAGCAGTTCTTC; CDR3: CASSVATSGEQFF
D: -; size: -; V: TRBV19; J: TRBJ2-1; DNA: TGTGCCACCTCGCTGGGCACCAACAATGAGCAGTTCTTC; CDR3: CATSLGTNNEQFF
D: TRBD1; size: -; V: TRBV2; J: TRBJ1-2; DNA: TGTGCCAGCACGACAGGGGATTGGTATGGCTACACCTTC; CDR3: CASTTGDWYGYTF
D: -; size: -; V: TRBV28; J: TRBJ2-2; DNA: TGTGCCAGCAGTGGGCCGAGGGGGGGCACCGGGGAGCTGTTTTTT; CDR3: CASSGPRGGTGELFF
D: TRBD2; size: -; V: TRBV30; J: TRBJ2-7; DNA: TGTGCCTGGAGAACTAGCGGGACCCTATACGAGCAGTACTTC; CDR3: CAWRTSGTLYEQYF
D: -; size: -; V: TRBV12-3/TRBV12-4; J: TRBJ2-2; DNA: TGTGCCAGCCGAACCGGTGAGGCCGGGGAGCTGTTTTTT; CDR3: CASRTGEAGELFF
D: TRBD1; size: -; V: TRBV5-6; J: TRBJ2-7; DNA: TGTGCCAGCAGCTTGACCCCGGGACAGGTCTTTAGCGAGCAGTACTTC; CDR3: CASSLTPGQVFSEQYF
D: TRBD1; size: -; V: TRBV10-2; J: TRBJ1-2; DNA: TGCGCCAGCAGTGAGCCAGGACAGGGTCCCTATGGCTACACCTTC; CDR3: CASSEPGQGPYGYTF
D: -; size: -; V: TRBV7-3; J: TRBJ1-6; DNA: TGTGCCAGCAGCGCGCCAAATTCACCCCTCCACTTT; CDR3: CASSAPNSPLHF
D: -; size: few; V: TRBV5-5; J: TRBJ1-3; DNA: TGTGCCAGCAGCTTGACAGGACTAAATACGCACACCATATATTTT; CDR3: CASSLTGLNTHTIYF
D: -; size: -; V: TRBV5-1; J: TRBJ2-7; DNA: TGCGCCAGCAGCTTGGTTAGTACCTCTCTCGAGCAGTACTTC; CDR3: CASSLVSTSLEQYF
D: -; size: -; V: TRBV3-1/TRBV3-2; J: TRBJ2-1; DNA: TGTGCCAGCAGCCCTGGCCGAATGAGGGAGTACAATGAGCAGTTCTTC; CDR3: CASSPGRMREYNEQFF
D: -; size: -; V: TRBV11-2; J: TRBJ1-5; DNA: TGTGCCAGCAGCGCAGGTGGGTTAGATCAGCCCCAGCATTTT; CDR3: CASSAGGLDQPQHF
D: -; size: once; V: TRBV6-5; J: TRBJ2-5; DNA: TGTGCCAGCAGTTACTCACTAGTTGAAGAGACCCAGTACTTC; CDR3: CASSYSLVEETQYF
D: -; size: -; V: TRBV30; J: TRBJ2-6; DNA: TGTGCCTGGAGTTCAGGGTTGCCTGGGGCCAACGTCCTGACTTTC; CDR3: CAWSSGLPGANVLTF
D: TRBD2; size: -; V: TRBV5-1; J: TRBJ2-1; DNA: TGCGCCAGCAGCTTGGGTAGCGGGGCTTACGGGCAGTTCTTC; CDR3: CASSLGSGAYGQFF
D: -; size: -; V: TRBV3-1/TRBV3-2; J: TRBJ2-3; DNA: TGTGCCAGCAGCCAAGAGGGGGCTAGCGGATACACAGATACGCAGTATTTT; CDR3: CASSQEGASGYTDTQYF
D: -; size: -; V: TRBV7-2; J: TRBJ2-3; DNA: TGTGCCAGCAGCGCTGTAGCCGGTAGCACAGATACGCAGTATTTT; CDR3: CASSAVAGSTDTQYF
D: -; size: -; V: TRBV7-9; J: TRBJ2-3; DNA: TGTGCCAGCAGCATTTTCAGGGGATCGAGGGCAGATACGCAGTATTTT; CDR3: CASSIFRGSRADTQYF
D: TRBD2; size: few; V: TRBV6-2/TRBV6-3; J: TRBJ2-3; DNA: TGTGCCAGCAGCGCTCTTACTAGCGGAATCACAGATACGCAGTATTTT; CDR3: CASSALTSGITDTQYF
D: -; size: -; V: TRBV6-5; J: TRBJ1-5; DNA: TGTGCCAGCAGTTACTCTGATGCTACCAATCAGCCCCAGCATTTT; CDR3: CASSYSDATNQPQHF
D: TRBD2; size: -; V: TRBV7-8; J: TRBJ2-1; DNA: TGTGCCAGCAGCATCAGCGGGACCCTCTACAATGAGCAGTTCTTC; CDR3: CASSISGTLYNEQFF
D: -; size: -; V: TRBV27; J: TRBJ2-7; DNA: TGTGCCAGCAGTTTTTGGAGCTCCTACGAGCAGTACTTC; CDR3: CASSFWSSYEQYF